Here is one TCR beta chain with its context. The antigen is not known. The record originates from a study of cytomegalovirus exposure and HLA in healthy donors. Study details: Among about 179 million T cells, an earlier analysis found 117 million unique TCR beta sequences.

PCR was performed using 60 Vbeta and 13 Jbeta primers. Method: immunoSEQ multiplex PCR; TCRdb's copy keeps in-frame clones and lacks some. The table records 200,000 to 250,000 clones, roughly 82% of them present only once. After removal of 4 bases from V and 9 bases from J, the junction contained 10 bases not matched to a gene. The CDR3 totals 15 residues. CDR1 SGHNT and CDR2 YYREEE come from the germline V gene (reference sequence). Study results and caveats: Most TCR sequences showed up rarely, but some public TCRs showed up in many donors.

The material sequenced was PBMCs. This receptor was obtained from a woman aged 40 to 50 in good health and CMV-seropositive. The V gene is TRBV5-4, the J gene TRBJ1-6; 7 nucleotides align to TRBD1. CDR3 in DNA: TGTGCCAGCAGCAGCAGGGGGAGCCGTATTTCACCCCTCCACTTT. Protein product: CASSSRGSRISPLHF.